These 9 T cell receptor beta chains share one sample of origin, sequenced in a study of CD8+CD57+ T cells in acquired aplastic anemia. Researchers used genomic DNA as the template to profile TCR beta VDJ and CDR3. TCRdb redid the calling of the reads with MiXCR, one entry per CDR3 protein. The table includes about 160,000 distinct CDR3 sequences, about 48% detected once. Sample: sorted CD4+, CD8+, or CD8+CD57+ T cells (not recorded which) from PBMCs. The receptors derive from a human donor in good health.

The J gene is TRBJ2-7, the V gene TRBV11-2; 9 positions match TRBD2. CDR1 is SGHAT, CDR2 FQNNGV, per germline. The ends lost 4 bases at V and 5 bases at J; junction bases unmatched: 15. The length of the CDR3 is 17 residues. This CDR3 is CASSSAGLGGRVHEQYF. In DNA form, the CDR3 reads TGTGCCAGCAGCTCCGCAGGACTGGGCGGGAGGGTTCACGAGCAGTACTTC.

The table lists this clonotype with many counts. This rearrangement joins TRBV4-1 to TRBJ2-3; D uncertain. The germline gives CDR1 MGHRA, CDR2 YSYEKL. V lost 0 bases and J lost 6, with 25 bases in between. CDR3 length: 19 residues. The CDR3 loop reads CASSQDIFRLKLKEDTQYF. The CDR3 nucleotides read TGCGCCAGCAGCCAAGACATTTTCAGGTTAAAGTTAAAGGAGGATACGCAGTATTTT.

This clonotype was counted ten times or more. V usage is TRBV11-2 and J usage is TRBJ1-4; a weak D match, TRBD1 (5 bases). Germline V CDR1 and CDR2: SGHAT, FQNNGV. This CDR3 has 17 amino acids. The V and J ends lost 5 bases and 3 bases respectively, with 19 bases between them. The CDR3 reads CASSPTTQASSNEKLFF. The CDR3 bases are TGTGCCAGCAGCCCGACAACACAGGCTTCCTCTAATGAAAAACTGTTTTTT. The full variable domain, its missing parts supplied by reference TRBV11-2 and TRBJ1-4, is EAGVAQSPRYKIIEKRQSVAFWCNPISGHATLYWYQQILGQGPKLLIQFQNNGVVDDSQLPKDRFSAERLKGVDSTLKIQPAKLEDSAVYLCASSPTTQASSNEKLFFGSGTQLSVL.

The sample holds many counts of this clonotype. The DNA for the CDR3 is TGTGCCAGCAGTCGAACACATAGCAATCAGCCCCAGCATTTT. It translates to CASSRTHSNQPQHF. V usage is TRBV6-1 and J usage is TRBJ1-5; D remains ambiguous. This CDR3 has 14 amino acids. The germline V gene encodes CDR1 MNHNS and CDR2 SASEGT. V lost 5 bases, J lost 0 bases, and 8 bases lay in between.

The chain uses TRBV7-2 and TRBJ1-1; D is unclear. Germline CDR1 and CDR2: SGHTA and FQGNSA. CDR3 length: 13 amino acids. Trimming cost V 5 bases and J 4 bases, with 11 bases left between them. CDR3 bases: TGTGCCAGCAGCGCTATCGGGATCACTGAAGCTTTCTTT. Protein: CASSAIGITEAFF.

This clonotype has at least ten counts. The rearrangement links TRBV14 to TRBJ1-1, with 7 nucleotides matching TRBD1. Per the germline V gene, CDR1 is SGHDN and CDR2 is FVKESK. V gave up 2 bases and J gave up 5 bases; unmatched junction bases: 2. The CDR3 length is 13 residues. The CDR3, as DNA: TGTGCCAGCAGCCAACAGGGGGGGACTGAAGCTTTCTTT. Protein sequence: CASSQQGGTEAFF.

The rearrangement joins TRBV19 to TRBJ2-5; perhaps D is TRBD1 or TRBD2 (5 bases each). The CDR3 consists of 15 residues. V dropped 5 bases and J dropped 5 bases, with 18 bases sitting between them. From germline, CDR1 is LNHDA and CDR2 SQIVND (reference sequence). The CDR3 sequence is CASSSQSTGGETQYF. In DNA, the CDR3 is TGTGCCAGTAGTTCCCAAAGCACAGGCGGGGAGACCCAGTACTTC. The whole variable domain, remainder taken from reference TRBV19 and TRBJ2-5, is DGGITQSPKYLFRKEGQNVTLSCEQNLNHDAMYWYRQDPGQGLRLIYYSQIVNDFQKGDIAEGYSVSREKKESFPLTVTSAQKNPTAFYLCASSSQSTGGETQYFGPGTRLLVL.

The chain has TRBV7-8 and TRBJ2-1; D remains unclear. V lost 4 bases and J lost 4, with 5 bases in between. The CDR3 is 12 amino acids. Per the germline V gene, CDR1 is SGHVS and CDR2 is FQNEAQ. The CDR3 coding sequence is TGTGCCAGCAGCTCCGTTTACAATGAGCAGTTCTTC. As protein: CASSSVYNEQFF. Using reference TRBV7-8 and TRBJ2-1 for the parts outside the CDR3, the full variable domain is GAGVSQSPRYKVAKRGQDVALRCDPISGHVSLFWYQQALGQGPEFLTYFQNEAQLDKSGLPSDRFFAERPEGSVSTLKIQRTQQEDSAVYLCASSSVYNEQFFGPGTRLTVL.

To note about this clonotype: One junction end does not reproduce the germline sequence, and a read error may be involved. The chain couples TRBV10-3 to TRBJ2-7; no clear D gene. CDR1 is ENHRY, CDR2 SYGVKD, per germline. There are 14 residues in the CDR3. DNA for the CDR3: TGTGCCATCTCGGGCCAGTCGAGCTCCTACGGGCAGTACTTC. Translating gives CAISGQSSSYGQYF.